Presented here are 30 T cell receptor beta chains from one specimen sequenced in a study of human T cells and chemical hapten exposure. Time point reported: pre-sensitization, week 0. The treatment: therapeutic diphenylcyclopropenone sensitization with weekly scalp DPC. TCRdb called the RACE reads again in MiXCR, with one record for every CDR3 protein. The sample records 57,000 or so distinct CDR3 sequences, approximately 10% being singletons. Source: whole blood, taken in connection with sensitization to the hapten diphenylcyclopropenone (DPC). These receptors were obtained from a woman aged 40-49 years with alopecia areata. Some clones in this sample may be carry-over from other donors' samples.

This clonotype was counted a single time. The rearrangement links TRBV29-1 to TRBJ2-1, with D perhaps TRBD2 (6 bases). The CDR3 totals 12 residues. V was clipped by 2 bases and J by 6 bases, with 8 bases between them. Germline CDR1 reads SQVTM; CDR2 reads ANQGSEA. The CDR3 nucleotides are TGCAGCGTTGAACCGGGAGTCAATGAGCAGTTCTTC. It translates to CSVEPGVNEQFF.

V and J are TRBV6-4 and TRBJ1-6, with D possibly being TRBD1 (5 bases). CDR1 and CDR2 from the germline V gene are MRHNA and SNTAGT. V lost 3 bases and J lost 7, with 10 bases in between. The CDR3 totals 14 residues. The CDR3 loop reads CASSELGTNSPLHF. CDR3 nucleotide sequence: TGTGCCAGCAGTGAACTGGGGACGAATTCACCCCTCCACTTT.

In this sample, this clonotype turned up many times. The chain carries TRBV9 and TRBJ2-3, with D possibly matching TRBD2 (5 bases). Germline CDR1 is SGDLS and CDR2 is YYNGEE. There are 14 residues in the CDR3. V lost 3 bases and J lost 2, with 10 bases in between. CDR3 residues: CASSGRSSTDTQYF. The CDR3 DNA is TGTGCCAGCAGCGGGAGGAGTTCCACAGATACGCAGTATTTT.

This sequence joins TRBV7-2 and TRBJ2-2; 7 positions match TRBD1. V was clipped by 5 bases and J by 8 bases; unmatched bases: 5. Germline lookup yields CDR1 SGHTA and CDR2 FQGNSA. The CDR3 length is 13 residues. The CDR3 sequence is CASSPRGPGELFF. The CDR3 nucleotides are TGTGCCAGCAGCCCTAGGGGGCCGGGGGAGCTGTTTTTT.

This clonotype was seen more than once but under ten times. The rearrangement joins TRBV7-2 to TRBJ2-7, with D perhaps TRBD1 (5 bases). V was trimmed by 5 bases and J by 3 bases, leaving 14 bases between them. Germline loops: CDR1 SGHTA, CDR2 FQGNSA. This CDR3 spans 14 amino acids. In nucleotides, the CDR3 is TGTGCCAGCAGCCCAGCTAGACAGCTCTACGAGCAGTACTTC. Its protein product is CASSPARQLYEQYF.

This clonotype was recorded a few times. The rearrangement links TRBV4-2 to TRBJ1-3, with a possible D match to TRBD1 (5 bases). Germline V gives CDR1 LGHNA, CDR2 YNFKEQ. This CDR3 contains 19 residues. Trimming stripped 0 bases from V and 9 bases from J, with 27 bases between. This CDR3 reads CASSQDSPGPNNLGVTIYF. In nucleotides, the CDR3 is TGTGCCAGCAGCCAAGATAGCCCGGGACCAAACAATTTGGGAGTCACCATATATTTT.

There are a few counts of this clonotype. The chain joins TRBV6-2 or TRBV6-3 to TRBJ1-5; D might be TRBD1 (5 bases). V gave up 7 bases and J gave up 7 bases, with 29 bases separating them. Germline V CDR1 and CDR2: MNHEY, SVGEGT. This CDR3 has 18 amino acids. The CDR3 DNA reads TGTGCCAGCAAAAAAGGGTGGGGCACCACAAAGGAGGAGCAGCCCCAGCATTTT. Its protein product is CASKKGWGTTKEEQPQHF.

This clonotype was counted between two and nine times. The rearrangement uses TRBV7-2 and TRBJ1-2; 7 nucleotides match TRBD1. Trimming took 4 bases from V and 2 from J; bases not matched to a gene: 7. Germline assignment: CDR1 SGHTA and CDR2 FQGNSA. This CDR3 spans 15 amino acids. CDR3: CASSSPGRGNYGYTF. The CDR3, as DNA: TGTGCCAGCAGCTCGCCGGGCAGGGGGAACTATGGCTACACCTTC.

This clonotype was counted at least ten times. The CDR3 DNA is TGTGCCAGCTCACAAGCAGGTACTGGAAACACCATATATTTT. Translated: CASSQAGTGNTIYF. The V gene is TRBV18, the J gene TRBJ1-3; no firm D call. Trimming stripped 4 bases from V and 2 bases from J, with 9 bases between. Germline CDR1 reads KGHSH; CDR2 reads LQKENI. The CDR3 totals 14 residues.

This clonotype was seen a few times. The chain links TRBV12-5 to TRBJ1-2; 7 bases are a match to TRBD1. CDR3 length equals 14 residues. CDR1 is LGHNT and CDR2 is FRNRAP in the germline V gene. V shed 0 bases, J shed 3 bases, and the junction held 1 base outside the gene matches. For the CDR3, the DNA is TGTGCTAGTGGTTTGGTAGACAGGGACTATGGCTACACCTTC. Protein sequence: CASGLVDRDYGYTF.

The genes are TRBV28 and TRBJ1-1; D unresolved. CDR1 and CDR2 from the germline V gene are MDHEN and SYDVKM. The CDR3 has 14 amino acids. Trimming removed 6 bases from V and 6 bases from J, with 17 bases in between. The CDR3 bases are TGTGCCAGCAGCCCTGCGGGGTTTCAGGCTGAAGCTTTCTTT. This sequence encodes CASSPAGFQAEAFF.

This clonotype was detected many times. The chain uses TRBV5-1 and TRBJ2-1; D may be TRBD2 (5 bases). The CDR3 runs 15 residues. V lost 3 bases and J 7 bases, leaving 17 bases between the germline ends. Germline CDR1 and CDR2: SGHRS and YFSETQ. For the CDR3, the DNA is TGCGCCAGCAGCTCCCGGACTGGTACGGCGAATGAGCAGTTCTTC. Protein sequence: CASSSRTGTANEQFF.

There are many counts of this clonotype. This chain uses TRBV2 with TRBJ2-2; TRBD1 is a possible D gene (5 bases). CDR1 is SNHLY and CDR2 is FYNNEI in the germline V gene. Trimming took 7 bases from V and 0 from J, leaving 9 bases between them. This CDR3 has 14 amino acids. CDR3 residues: CASKSGSNTGELFF. In nucleotides, the CDR3 is TGTGCCAGCAAATCAGGGTCGAACACCGGGGAGCTGTTTTTT. The variable domain in full, with the rest retrieved from reference TRBV2 and TRBJ2-2, is EPEVTQTPSHQVTQMGQEVILRCVPISNHLYFYWYRQILGQKVEFLVSFYNNEISEKSEIFDDQFSVERPDGSNFTLKIRSTKLEDSAMYFCASKSGSNTGELFFGEGSRLTVL.

This clonotype was observed a handful of times. This chain joins TRBV20-1 and TRBJ2-1, with D tentatively TRBD2 (6 bases). Germline-derived CDR1 and CDR2 are DFQATT and SNEGSKA (reference sequence). The CDR3 is made up of 16 amino acids. V was clipped by 0 bases and J by 0 bases, with 12 bases between them. The CDR3 here is CSARDRRGSSYNEQFF. The CDR3, as DNA: TGCAGTGCTAGAGACCGACGGGGGAGCTCCTACAATGAGCAGTTCTTC.

This clonotype was picked up many times. This chain uses TRBV11-2 with TRBJ2-5; 7 nucleotides line up with TRBD2. Germline CDR1 is SGHAT and CDR2 is FQNNGV. The length of the CDR3 is 16 residues. J lost 3 bases, V lost 1 base, and 8 bases had no gene match. Written as DNA, the CDR3 is TGTGCCAGCAGCTTAGGTCTCCGGGAGGCGGAAGAGACCCAGTACTTC. Translated, it gives CASSLGLREAEETQYF.

This chain uses TRBV20-1 with TRBJ2-1, with 8 nucleotides matching TRBD1. Germline V gene sequence: CDR1 DFQATT, CDR2 SNEGSKA (reference sequence). Losses at the gene ends were 4 bases for V and 0 bases for J; bases not matched to a gene: 8. The CDR3 totals 16 residues. For the CDR3, the DNA is TGCAGTGCTAACCCTTACAGGGGGAGCTCCTACAATGAGCAGTTCTTC. Amino acids: CSANPYRGSSYNEQFF.

This clonotype showed up just a few times. This rearrangement joins TRBV7-9 to TRBJ1-1; 7 bases align to TRBD1. Germline V gene sequence: CDR1 SEHNR, CDR2 FQNEAQ (reference sequence). J lost 7 bases, V lost 2 bases, and 10 bases had no gene match. The CDR3 totals 15 residues. The CDR3 sequence is CASSLPTGRIGEAFF. As DNA, the CDR3 is TGTGCCAGCAGCTTACCGACAGGGAGGATTGGTGAAGCTTTCTTT.

This chain joins TRBV24-1 and TRBJ2-1, with TRBD2 matching 10 bases. The CDR3 covers 15 residues. Germline V gene data show CDR1 as KGHDR and CDR2 as SFDVKD. J was trimmed by 4 bases and V by 7 bases; bases with no gene match: 6. CDR3 sequence reads: CATRSGTSVYNEQFF. The CDR3 DNA sequence: TGTGCCACCAGGTCGGGGACTAGCGTATACAATGAGCAGTTCTTC.

This chain joins TRBV6-6 and TRBJ1-1; unclear D gene. The CDR3 has 15 residues. Germline V gives CDR1 MNHNY, CDR2 SVGAGI (reference sequence). Trimming left V 2 bases short and J 4 bases short, with 14 bases between. The CDR3 nucleotides read TGTGCCAGCAGTTACCCCGCCCGGGCCGGCACTGAAGCTTTCTTT. The encoded protein is CASSYPARAGTEAFF.

This clonotype was seen more than once but under ten times. The chain carries TRBV18 and TRBJ2-3, with D perhaps matching TRBD1 (5 bases). Germline V gives CDR1 KGHSH, CDR2 LQKENI. This CDR3 has 14 amino acids. Trimming pared 2 bases from V and 4 bases from J, leaving 10 bases between. The CDR3 DNA reads TGTGCCAGCTCACCAGACAGAAACGCAGATACGCAGTATTTT. Translated, it gives CASSPDRNADTQYF.

This clonotype was seen at least ten times. This chain uses TRBV7-9 with TRBJ2-7; D remains ambiguous. The germline V gene encodes CDR1 SEHNR and CDR2 FQNEAQ (reference sequence). This CDR3 comprises 15 residues. Trimming left V 0 bases short and J 6 bases short, with 15 bases between. CDR3 amino acids: CASSLAGGIRGEQYF. CDR3 coding DNA: TGTGCCAGCAGCTTAGCGGGTGGGATAAGAGGCGAGCAGTACTTC.

The rearrangement uses TRBV9 and TRBJ2-3; unclear D gene. Trimming took 7 bases from V and 6 from J, leaving 9 bases between them. The CDR3 length is 11 residues. The V gene's germline CDR1 is SGDLS and CDR2 YYNGEE. The CDR3 spells CASSHEDTQYF. Here the CDR3 DNA reads TGTGCCAGCTCCCACGAGGATACGCAGTATTTT.

This clonotype was observed many times. This chain uses TRBV20-1 with TRBJ2-1, with D hard to call. Trimming took off 0 bases at V and 3 bases at J, with 9 bases between the two ends. This CDR3 spans 14 amino acids. Germline CDR1 and CDR2: DFQATT and SNEGSKA (reference sequence). This chain's CDR3 is CSARDPKDYNEQFF. The CDR3 bases are TGCAGTGCTAGAGATCCGAAGGACTACAATGAGCAGTTCTTC.

V is TRBV7-2 and J is TRBJ1-6; D unresolved. V was cut by 1 base and J by 3 bases, with 10 bases left in between. Per the germline V gene, CDR1 is SGHTA and CDR2 is FQGNSA. The CDR3 extends over 16 amino acids. The CDR3 DNA reads as TGTGCCAGCAGCTTAGAGACACAGATCTATAATTCACCCCTCCACTTT. This codes for CASSLETQIYNSPLHF.

This clonotype showed up just a few times. This chain links TRBV7-2 with TRBJ2-7, with unresolved D. V lost 2 bases to trimming and J lost 6 bases, with 17 bases between them. The CDR3 is made up of 15 amino acids. Germline V lookup: CDR1 SGHTA, CDR2 FQGNSA. The CDR3, as DNA: TGTGCCAGCAGCTTAAAGACAAATCCGTGGGGCGAGCAGTACTTC. Its protein product is CASSLKTNPWGEQYF.

The chain carries TRBV29-1 and TRBJ2-3, with D unclear. Germline values: CDR1 SQVTM, CDR2 ANQGSEA. The CDR3 is 10 amino acids. Trimming cost V 4 bases and J 7 bases, with 6 bases left between them. This CDR3 reads CSVALNTQYF. CDR3 nucleotide sequence: TGCAGCGTTGCCCTGAATACGCAGTATTTT.

This clonotype appeared many times. The chain uses TRBV25-1 and TRBJ2-3; D may be TRBD1 or TRBD2 (6 bases each). This CDR3 comprises 14 residues. Per germline, CDR1 MGHDK and CDR2 SYGVNS. Trimming removed 2 bases from V and 4 bases from J, with 10 bases in between. Here the CDR3 DNA reads TGTGCCAGCAGTGAACCGGGGGCCGCAGATACGCAGTATTTT. Translating it yields CASSEPGAADTQYF.

This chain joins TRBV10-1 and TRBJ1-1; D not certain. Per the germline V gene, CDR1 is WNHNN and CDR2 is SYGVQD (reference sequence). Trimming cost V 5 bases and J 3 bases, with 10 bases left between them. The CDR3 loop spans 13 amino acids. The CDR3 DNA reads as TGCGCCAGCAGTCCGGGGTTTTACACTGAAGCTTTCTTT. Its translation is CASSPGFYTEAFF.

The gene calls are TRBV18 and TRBJ1-5, with no clear D. This CDR3 region has 13 residues. Per germline, CDR1 KGHSH and CDR2 LQKENI. Trimming stripped 2 bases from V and 5 bases from J, with 7 bases between. The CDR3 here is CASSPRRDQPQHF. For the CDR3, the DNA is TGTGCCAGCTCACCAAGGCGAGATCAGCCCCAGCATTTT.

This clonotype was detected ten times or more. The chain couples TRBV7-6 to TRBJ1-1, with 11 bases matching TRBD1. The length of the CDR3 is 17 residues. The germline V gene has CDR1 SGHVS and CDR2 FNYEAQ. After removal of 0 bases from V and 3 bases from J, the junction contained 6 bases not matched to a gene. The CDR3 bases are TGTGCCAGCAGCTTAGCCCGGACAGGGGGCGCGGACACTGAAGCTTTCTTT. This codes for CASSLARTGGADTEAFF.